The TCR beta chain described here comes from a study of T cells after yellow fever vaccination. Study-wide context: Low-cell-number fractions were prepared with SMART-Seq v4 Ultra Low Input.

TCRdb re-called the 5' RACE reads with MiXCR, one entry per CDR3 protein. Found here are 25,000 to 35,000 distinct CDR3 sequences, approximately 6% of them singletons; the top ten hold roughly 25%. The study's findings and limits: Most primary-vaccination clones recurred post-booster (roughly 96% CD4, around 86% CD8). Almost all vaccine-responding clonotypes were not detected in the sorted memory subsets at the day 0 time point. Clonotypes shared by both compartments, CD4 and CD8, made up a small share.

This CDR3 is 16 amino acids long. Germline CDR1 is SGHRS and CDR2 is YFSETQ. Trimming left V 1 base short and J 0 bases short, with 12 bases between. V gene TRBV5-1 combines with J gene TRBJ2-3; the D gene is possibly TRBD2 (5 bases). The TCR comes from a man aged 25 to 45 who received the YFV17D yellow fever vaccine. Sequencing was performed on PBMCs, either bulk or a sorted T-cell subset (CD4+, CD8+, memory, or dextramer-sorted; not recorded which), taken on the day of the yellow fever booster vaccination. CDR3 nucleotide sequence: TGCGCCAGCAGCTTGCTAGCACCCGGGAGCACAGATACGCAGTATTTT. Protein: CASSLLAPGSTDTQYF.